This T cell receptor beta chain was identified during a study of radiation and T cells in renal cell carcinoma. Study results and caveats: Top tumor clonotypes rose in blood 2 weeks post-radiation, then contracted. Pretreatment tumor biopsies were lacking, so baseline clonotypes are unknown.

CDR1 is SGHTA and CDR2 is FQGNSA in the germline V gene. The V gene lost 2 bases and the J gene lost 6 bases, with 13 bases spanning the gap. This CDR3 contains 14 residues. Of note for this clone: The target antigen is unknown.

Time point noted: blood 2 weeks post-SBRT. Documented treatment: 15 Gy SBRT to primary tumor, nephrectomy 4 weeks later. This renal cell carcinoma was of the clear cell type. Assay used: immunoSEQ multiplex PCR; TCRdb lists only in-frame clones, some missing. This table holds around 76,000 clones, around 76% found once. The chain has TRBV7-2 and TRBJ1-2, with D possibly being TRBD1 (6 bases). The sequences come from blood, collected from a patient whose treatment included radiotherapy and nephrectomy. The receptor comes from a man between 60 and 75 years old with renal cell carcinoma. The CDR3 DNA sequence: TGTGCCAGCAGCTTAATCGAGGGGGAGGATGGCTACACCTTC. It specifies CASSLIEGEDGYTF.